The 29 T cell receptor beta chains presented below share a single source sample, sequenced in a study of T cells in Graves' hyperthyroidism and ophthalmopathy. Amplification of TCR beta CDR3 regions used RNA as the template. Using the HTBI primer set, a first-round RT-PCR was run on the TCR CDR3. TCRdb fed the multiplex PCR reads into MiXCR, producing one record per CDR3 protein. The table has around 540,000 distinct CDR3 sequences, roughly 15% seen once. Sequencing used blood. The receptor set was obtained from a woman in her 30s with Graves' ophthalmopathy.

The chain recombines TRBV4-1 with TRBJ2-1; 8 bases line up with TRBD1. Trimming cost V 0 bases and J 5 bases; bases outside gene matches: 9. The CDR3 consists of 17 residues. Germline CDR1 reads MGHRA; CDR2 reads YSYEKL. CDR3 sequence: CASSQDRGLRVHNEQFF. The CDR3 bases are TGCGCCAGCAGCCAAGACAGGGGGCTTAGGGTACACAATGAGCAGTTCTTC.

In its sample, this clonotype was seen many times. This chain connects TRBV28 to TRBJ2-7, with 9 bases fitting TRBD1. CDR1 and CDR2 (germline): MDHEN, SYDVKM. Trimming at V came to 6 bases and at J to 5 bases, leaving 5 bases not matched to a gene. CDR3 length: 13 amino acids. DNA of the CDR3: TGTGCCAGCAGGACAGGGGGGGAGGACGAGCAGTACTTC. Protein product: CASRTGGEDEQYF.

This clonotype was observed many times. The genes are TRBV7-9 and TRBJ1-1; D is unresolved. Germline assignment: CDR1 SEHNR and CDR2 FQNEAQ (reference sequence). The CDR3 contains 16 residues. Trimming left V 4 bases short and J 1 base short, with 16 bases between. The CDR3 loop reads CASSSFNLFQNTEAFF. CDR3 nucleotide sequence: TGTGCCAGCAGCTCTTTTAACCTGTTTCAGAACACTGAAGCTTTCTTT. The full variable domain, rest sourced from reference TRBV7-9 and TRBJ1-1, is DTGVSQNPRHKITKRGQNVTFRCDPISEHNRLYWYRQTLGQGPEFLTYFQNEAQLEKSRLLSDRFSAERPKGSFSTLEIQRTEQGDSAMYLCASSSFNLFQNTEAFFGQGTRLTVV.

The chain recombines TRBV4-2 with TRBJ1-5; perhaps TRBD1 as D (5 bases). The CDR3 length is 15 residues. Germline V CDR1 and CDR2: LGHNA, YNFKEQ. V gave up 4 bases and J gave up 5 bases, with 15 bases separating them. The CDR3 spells CASSPQGARDQPQHF. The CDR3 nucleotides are TGTGCCAGCAGCCCACAAGGGGCAAGGGATCAGCCCCAGCATTTT.

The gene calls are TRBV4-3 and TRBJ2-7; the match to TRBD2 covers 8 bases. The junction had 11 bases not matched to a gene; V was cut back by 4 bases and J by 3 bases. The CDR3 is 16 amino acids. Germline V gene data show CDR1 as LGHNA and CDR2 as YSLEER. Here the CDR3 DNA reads TGCGCCAGCAGCCTAACAAGCGGGAGTTATGTCTACGAGCAGTACTTC. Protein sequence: CASSLTSGSYVYEQYF.

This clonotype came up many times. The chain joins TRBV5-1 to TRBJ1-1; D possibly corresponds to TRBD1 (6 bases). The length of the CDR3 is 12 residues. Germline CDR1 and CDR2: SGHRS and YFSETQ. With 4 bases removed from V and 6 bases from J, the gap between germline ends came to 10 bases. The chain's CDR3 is CASSLQGSEAFF. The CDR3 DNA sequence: TGCGCCAGCAGCCTACAGGGCTCTGAAGCTTTCTTT.

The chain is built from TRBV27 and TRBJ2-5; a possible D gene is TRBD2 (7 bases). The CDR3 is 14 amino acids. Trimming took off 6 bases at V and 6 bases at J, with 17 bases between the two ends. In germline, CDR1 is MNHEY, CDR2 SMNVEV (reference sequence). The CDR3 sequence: CASRRGGGSQTQYF. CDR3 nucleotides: TGTGCCAGCAGAAGGGGGGGGGGTTCGCAGACCCAGTACTTC.

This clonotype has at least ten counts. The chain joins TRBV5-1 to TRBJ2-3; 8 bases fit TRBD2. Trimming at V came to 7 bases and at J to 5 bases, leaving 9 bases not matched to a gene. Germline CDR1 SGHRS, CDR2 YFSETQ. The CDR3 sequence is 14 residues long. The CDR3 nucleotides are TGCGCCAGCCGACATGGACTAGCAGAAGATACGCAGTATTTT. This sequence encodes CASRHGLAEDTQYF.

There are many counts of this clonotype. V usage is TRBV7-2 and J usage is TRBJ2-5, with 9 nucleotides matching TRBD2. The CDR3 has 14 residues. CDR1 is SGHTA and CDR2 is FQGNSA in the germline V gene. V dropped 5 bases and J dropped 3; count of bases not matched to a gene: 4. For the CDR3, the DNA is TGTGCCAGCAGCCCCAGACTAGCGGAAGAGACCCAGTACTTC. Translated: CASSPRLAEETQYF.

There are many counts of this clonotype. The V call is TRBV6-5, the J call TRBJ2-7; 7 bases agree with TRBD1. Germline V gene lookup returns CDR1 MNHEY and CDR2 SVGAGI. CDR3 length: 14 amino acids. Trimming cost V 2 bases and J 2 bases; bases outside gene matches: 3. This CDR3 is CASSYTGTAYEQYF. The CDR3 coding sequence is TGTGCCAGCAGTTACACCGGGACAGCCTACGAGCAGTACTTC.

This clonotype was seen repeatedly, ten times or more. This chain's CDR3 is CASIADRGFGYTF. The CDR3 nucleotides are TGTGCCAGCATCGCGGACAGGGGGTTTGGCTACACCTTC. The chain carries TRBV7-8 and TRBJ1-2; 10 bases map to TRBD1. With 7 bases clipped from V and 7 bases from J, the junction kept 6 bases outside the gene matches. Germline CDR1 SGHVS, CDR2 FQNEAQ. The length of the CDR3 is 13 residues.

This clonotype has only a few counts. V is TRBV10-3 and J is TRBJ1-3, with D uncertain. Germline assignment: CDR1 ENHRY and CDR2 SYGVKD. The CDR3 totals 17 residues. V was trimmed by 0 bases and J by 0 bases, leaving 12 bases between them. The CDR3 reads CAISESKGLYSGNTIYF. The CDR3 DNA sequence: TGTGCCATCAGTGAGTCAAAGGGTCTTTACTCTGGAAACACCATATATTTT.

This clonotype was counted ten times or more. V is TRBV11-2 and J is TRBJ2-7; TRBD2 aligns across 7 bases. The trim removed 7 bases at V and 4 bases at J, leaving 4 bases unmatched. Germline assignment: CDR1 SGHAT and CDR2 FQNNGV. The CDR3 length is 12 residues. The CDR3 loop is CASTVGGYEQYF. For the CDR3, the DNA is TGTGCCAGCACCGTCGGGGGGTACGAGCAGTACTTC.

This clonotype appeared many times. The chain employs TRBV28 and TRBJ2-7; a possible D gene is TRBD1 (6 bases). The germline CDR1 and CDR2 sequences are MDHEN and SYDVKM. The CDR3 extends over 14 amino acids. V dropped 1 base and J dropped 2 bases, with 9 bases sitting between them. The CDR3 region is CASSLSAGAYEQYF. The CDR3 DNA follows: TGTGCCAGCAGTTTATCAGCAGGGGCCTACGAGCAGTACTTC.

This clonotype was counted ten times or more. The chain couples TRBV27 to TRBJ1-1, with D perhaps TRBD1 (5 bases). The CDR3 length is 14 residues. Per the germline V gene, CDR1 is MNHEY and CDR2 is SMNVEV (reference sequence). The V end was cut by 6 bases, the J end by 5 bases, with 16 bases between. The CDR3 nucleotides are TGTGCCAGCAGCCGCGGGGGGGGTTGGACTGAAGCTTTCTTT. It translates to CASSRGGGWTEAFF.

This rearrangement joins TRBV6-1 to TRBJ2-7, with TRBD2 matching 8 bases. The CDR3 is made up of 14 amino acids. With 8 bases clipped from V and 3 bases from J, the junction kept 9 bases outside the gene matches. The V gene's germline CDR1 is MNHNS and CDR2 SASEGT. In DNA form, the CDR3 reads TGTGCCAGCCGGGGGGGGTGGGGAGGCTACGAGCAGTACTTC. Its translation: CASRGGWGGYEQYF.

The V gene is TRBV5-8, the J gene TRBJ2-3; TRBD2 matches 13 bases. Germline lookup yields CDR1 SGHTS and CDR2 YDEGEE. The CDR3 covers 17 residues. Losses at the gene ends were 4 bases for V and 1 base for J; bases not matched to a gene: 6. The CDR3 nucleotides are TGTGCCAGCAGCCGGTTAGGACTAGCGGGAGGCACAGATACGCAGTATTTT. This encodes CASSRLGLAGGTDTQYF.

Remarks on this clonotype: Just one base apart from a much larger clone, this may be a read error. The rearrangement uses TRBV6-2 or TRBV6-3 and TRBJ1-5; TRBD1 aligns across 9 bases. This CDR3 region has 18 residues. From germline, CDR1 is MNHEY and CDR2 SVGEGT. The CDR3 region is CASSHNRDRADSNHPQHF. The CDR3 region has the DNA TGTGCCAGCAGCCATAACCGGGACAGGGCCGATAGCAATCATCCCCAGCATTTT.

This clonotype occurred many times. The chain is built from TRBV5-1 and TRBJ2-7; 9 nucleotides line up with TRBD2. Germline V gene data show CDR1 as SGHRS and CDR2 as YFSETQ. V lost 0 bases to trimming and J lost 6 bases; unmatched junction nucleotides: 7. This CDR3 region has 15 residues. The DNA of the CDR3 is TGCGCCAGCAGCTTGGAGGGCGGGAGGGCAGGCGAGCAGTACTTC. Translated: CASSLEGGRAGEQYF. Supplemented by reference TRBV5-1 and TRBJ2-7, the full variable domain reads KAGVTQTPRYLIKTRGQQVTLSCSPISGHRSVSWYQQTPGQGLQFLFEYFSETQRNKGNFPGRFSGRQFSNSRSEMNVSTLELGDSALYLCASSLEGGRAGEQYFGPGTRLTVT.

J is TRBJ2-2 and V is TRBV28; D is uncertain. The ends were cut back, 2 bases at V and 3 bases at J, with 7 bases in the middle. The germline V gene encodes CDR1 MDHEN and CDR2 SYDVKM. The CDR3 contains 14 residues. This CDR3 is CASSLRPYTGELFF. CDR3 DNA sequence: TGTGCCAGCAGTTTAAGACCGTACACCGGGGAGCTGTTTTTT.

The CDR3 spells CASSLAGSGSLGAGELFF. The CDR3 DNA sequence: TGTGCCAGCAGTTTAGCTGGTAGCGGGAGCTTGGGCGCCGGGGAGCTGTTTTTT. The chain uses TRBV27 and TRBJ2-2; TRBD2 agrees at 9 bases. Germline V gene lookup returns CDR1 MNHEY and CDR2 SMNVEV (reference sequence). This CDR3 has 18 amino acids. J lost 6 bases, V lost 2 bases, and 13 bases had no gene match.

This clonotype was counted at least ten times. The DNA of the CDR3 is TGTGCCAGCAGCCCGGAGGGTCCAGCCTACAATGAGCAGTTCTTC. It codes for CASSPEGPAYNEQFF. The chain has TRBV5-6 and TRBJ2-1, with a tentative D call TRBD2 (6 bases). Trimming took 4 bases from V and 2 from J, leaving 13 bases between them. This CDR3 spans 15 amino acids. Germline V gene sequence: CDR1 SGHDT, CDR2 YYEEEE.

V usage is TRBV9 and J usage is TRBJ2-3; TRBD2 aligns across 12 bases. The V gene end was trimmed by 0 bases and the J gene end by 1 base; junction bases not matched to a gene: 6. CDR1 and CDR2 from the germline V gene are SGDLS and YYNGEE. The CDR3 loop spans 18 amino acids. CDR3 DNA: TGTGCCAGCAGCGTAGCTACTAGCGGGAGGTCGGGCACAGATACGCAGTATTTT. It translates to CASSVATSGRSGTDTQYF.

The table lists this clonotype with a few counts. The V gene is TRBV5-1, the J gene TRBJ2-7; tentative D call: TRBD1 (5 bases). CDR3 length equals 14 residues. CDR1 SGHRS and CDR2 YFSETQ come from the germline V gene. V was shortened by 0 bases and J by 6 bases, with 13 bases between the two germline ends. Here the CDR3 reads CASSLVAGYGEQYF. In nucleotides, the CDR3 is TGCGCCAGCAGCTTGGTTGCAGGGTACGGCGAGCAGTACTTC.

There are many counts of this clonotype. The CDR3 nucleotides are TGTGCCAGCAGTGAAGTTTGGCAGGGGACGCAGTACTTC. Protein product: CASSEVWQGTQYF. This chain links TRBV6-1 with TRBJ2-7; TRBD1 is a possible D gene (6 bases). Germline values: CDR1 MNHNS, CDR2 SASEGT. The V end was cut by 1 base, the J end by 9 bases, with 13 bases between. The CDR3 spans 13 residues.

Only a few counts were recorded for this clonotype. The CDR3 nucleotides read TGTGCCAGCAGCGTAGATACAGGGAGACAAGAGACCCAGTACTTC. Translated: CASSVDTGRQETQYF. This chain uses TRBV9 with TRBJ2-5, with D possibly TRBD1 on 6 matching bases. The length of the CDR3 is 15 residues. V was trimmed by 0 bases and J by 2 bases, leaving 11 bases between them. Germline V lookup: CDR1 SGDLS, CDR2 YYNGEE.

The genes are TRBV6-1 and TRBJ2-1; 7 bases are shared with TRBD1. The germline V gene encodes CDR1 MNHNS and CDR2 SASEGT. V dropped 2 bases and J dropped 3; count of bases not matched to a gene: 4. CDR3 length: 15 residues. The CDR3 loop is CASSEWDSSYNEQFF. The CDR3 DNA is TGTGCCAGCAGTGAATGGGACAGCAGCTACAATGAGCAGTTCTTC.

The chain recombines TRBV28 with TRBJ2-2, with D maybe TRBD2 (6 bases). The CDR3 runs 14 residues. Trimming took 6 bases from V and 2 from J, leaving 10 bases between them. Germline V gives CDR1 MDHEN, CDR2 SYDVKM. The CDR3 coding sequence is TGTGCCAGCAGAGGGACTTTTAACACCGGGGAGCTGTTTTTT. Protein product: CASRGTFNTGELFF.

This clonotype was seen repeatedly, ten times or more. The CDR3 here is CSARVRGRYNEQFF. CDR3 DNA: TGCAGTGCTAGAGTACGGGGGCGTTACAATGAGCAGTTCTTC. The chain uses TRBV20-1 and TRBJ2-1; D could derive from TRBD1 or TRBD2 (6 bases each). CDR3 length: 14 amino acids. The V gene lost 1 base and the J gene lost 4 bases, with 11 bases spanning the gap. CDR1 and CDR2 from the germline V gene are DFQATT and SNEGSKA (reference sequence).